One and the same sample provided the 24 T cell receptor beta chains below, sequenced in a study of cytotoxic CD8 clonotypes in ibrutinib-treated CLL. The method was immunoSEQ multiplex PCR; TCRdb's version includes in-frame clones alone and lacks a portion of them. The sample shows under 200,000 clones, 84% of them seen only once. The material was PBMCs, obtained after 24 months of ibrutinib treatment. Source of these receptors: a human donor with chronic lymphocytic leukemia.

CDR3 region: CASSRNEKLFF. The DNA for the CDR3 is TGCGCCAGCAGCCGGAATGAAAAACTGTTTTTT. The chain has TRBV5-1 and TRBJ1-4, with no clear D. The length of the CDR3 is 11 residues. Trimming took 4 bases from V and 5 from J, leaving 3 bases between them. Germline CDR1 SGHRS, CDR2 YFSETQ. Supplemented by reference TRBV5-1 and TRBJ1-4, the full variable domain reads KAGVTQTPRYLIKTRGQQVTLSCSPISGHRSVSWYQQTPGQGLQFLFEYFSETQRNKGNFPGRFSGRQFSNSRSEMNVSTLELGDSALYLCASSRNEKLFFGSGTQLSVL.

The chain links TRBV30 to TRBJ1-6; D may be TRBD1 (5 bases). The CDR3 consists of 14 residues. Germline CDR1 is GTSNPN and CDR2 is SVGIG (reference sequence). V lost 2 bases to trimming and J lost 10 bases, with 15 bases between them. This CDR3 reads CAWSLGGADSPLHF. For the CDR3, the DNA is TGTGCCTGGAGTTTGGGGGGTGCCGACTCACCCCTCCACTTT.

The table lists this clone with a few counts. In nucleotides, the CDR3 is TGTGCCTGGAGTAAGGGTAGGCTGCAGCCCCAGCATTTT. It encodes CAWSKGRLQPQHF. The J gene is TRBJ1-5, the V gene TRBV30; D unclear. This CDR3 contains 13 residues. Germline V gene lookup returns CDR1 GTSNPN and CDR2 SVGIG (reference sequence). Trimming cost V 2 bases and J 7 bases, with 12 bases left between them.

This clone was counted a single time. The CDR3 loop is CASSLNRGAYNEQFF. The CDR3, as DNA: TGTGCCAGCAGCTTAAACAGGGGCGCCTACAATGAGCAGTTCTTC. The rearrangement uses TRBV6-5 and TRBJ2-1; 7 nucleotides match TRBD1. The junction had 7 bases not matched to a gene; V was cut back by 6 bases and J by 2 bases. The length of the CDR3 is 15 residues. Germline V gene lookup returns CDR1 MNHEY and CDR2 SVGAGI.

The chain carries TRBV6-1 and TRBJ2-7, with D unclear. Germline V gene sequence: CDR1 MNHNS, CDR2 SASEGT. Trimming shortened V by 4 bases and J by 4 bases, and 11 bases separated the two germline ends. There are 13 residues in the CDR3. As DNA, the CDR3 is TGTGCCAGCAGTGCTTTTAGGTGGTACGAGCAGTACTTC. It codes for CASSAFRWYEQYF.

This chain joins TRBV5-1 and TRBJ2-3; weak D call: TRBD2 (5 bases). V was clipped by 1 base and J by 2 bases, with 11 bases between them. Germline CDR1 reads SGHRS; CDR2 reads YFSETQ. CDR3 length: 15 residues. CDR3 sequence reads: CASSLLPSLTDTQYF. The CDR3 bases are TGCGCCAGCAGCTTGTTACCTAGCCTCACAGATACGCAGTATTTT.

This sequence joins TRBV12-5 and TRBJ1-1; 7 bases match TRBD1. V was pared by 6 bases and J by 7 bases, with 2 bases of the junction left unmatched. Germline-derived CDR1 and CDR2 are LGHNT and FRNRAP. The CDR3 has 11 amino acids. DNA of the CDR3: TGTGCTAGTGGGACAGGGCTTGAAGCTTTCTTT. This encodes CASGTGLEAFF. The whole variable domain, filled in from reference TRBV12-5 and TRBJ1-1, reads DARVTQTPRHKVTEMGQEVTMRCQPILGHNTVFWYRQTMMQGLELLAYFRNRAPLDDSGMPKDRFSAEMPDATLATLKIQPSEPRDSAVYFCASGTGLEAFFGQGTRLTVV.

In this sample, this clone turned up a few times. CDR3 nucleotide sequence: TGTGCCAGCCTCTTAGGGTTTAACACCAACTATGGCTACACCTTC. This codes for CASLLGFNTNYGYTF. The chain joins TRBV6-1 to TRBJ1-2; no firm D call. CDR3 size: 15 residues. Per germline, CDR1 MNHNS and CDR2 SASEGT. Deletions cut 8 bases from V and 2 bases from J, with 18 bases between.

V is TRBV4-1 and J is TRBJ2-5; D remains ambiguous. The CDR3 covers 13 residues. Trimming shortened V by 2 bases and J by 0 bases, and 4 bases separated the two germline ends. Germline-derived CDR1 and CDR2 are MGHRA and YSYEKL. The CDR3: CASSQWYQETQYF. The CDR3 DNA is TGCGCCAGCAGCCAATGGTACCAAGAGACCCAGTACTTC.

The chain joins TRBV11-2 to TRBJ2-6; TRBD2 agrees at 10 bases. The CDR3 sequence is 19 residues long. Germline V CDR1 and CDR2: SGHAT, FQNNGV. Trimming cost V 2 bases and J 0 bases; bases outside gene matches: 7. CDR3: CASSLWLAGGGSGANVLTF. In DNA, the CDR3 is TGTGCCAGCAGCTTATGGTTAGCGGGGGGTGGCTCTGGGGCCAACGTCCTGACTTTC.

In this sample, this clone turned up once. Other DNA sequences in this sample translate to the same CDR3. This chain joins TRBV5-1 and TRBJ1-5; weak D call: TRBD1 (5 bases). The germline V and J ends were trimmed by 2 bases and 5 bases, with 8 bases remaining between them. The CDR3 length is 13 residues. Germline V CDR1 and CDR2: SGHRS, YFSETQ. CDR3 sequence reads: CASSLTGDQPQHF. The CDR3 nucleotides are TGCGCCAGCAGCTTAACAGGTGATCAGCCCCAGCATTTT.

The rearrangement uses TRBV7-2 and TRBJ1-5, with D uncertain. The CDR3 runs 15 residues. Germline assignment: CDR1 SGHTA and CDR2 FQGNSA. V dropped 4 bases and J dropped 0 bases, with 10 bases sitting between them. CDR3 sequence (DNA): TGTGCCAGCAGCTCTGCGGTGTATAGCAATCAGCCCCAGCATTTT. This translates into CASSSAVYSNQPQHF. The full variable domain, rest sourced from reference TRBV7-2 and TRBJ1-5, is GAGVSQSPSNKVTEKGKDVELRCDPISGHTALYWYRQSLGQGLEFLIYFQGNSAPDKSGLPSDRFSAERTGGSVSTLTIQRTQQEDSAVYLCASSSAVYSNQPQHFGDGTRLSIL.

The rearrangement joins TRBV30 to TRBJ2-2; a weak D match, TRBD1 (5 bases). V lost 2 bases and J 2 bases, leaving 12 bases between the germline ends. The CDR3 has 15 residues. CDR1 is GTSNPN, CDR2 SVGIG, per germline (reference sequence). This chain's CDR3 is CAWSRQTFNTGELFF. In DNA form, the CDR3 reads TGTGCCTGGAGTAGACAGACATTCAACACCGGGGAGCTGTTTTTT.

This sequence joins TRBV19 and TRBJ1-5, with D possibly matching TRBD1 (6 bases). The CDR3 runs 15 residues. The V end lost 8 bases, the J end lost 6 bases, and 20 bases lay between the germline ends. The germline V gene has CDR1 LNHDA and CDR2 SQIVND (reference sequence). CDR3 coding DNA: TGTGCCAGTTCACTCGCCTTGGGGGGCTTTCAGCCCCAGCATTTT. Encoded protein: CASSLALGGFQPQHF.

This clone was counted only a few times. This chain uses TRBV28 with TRBJ1-2, with 9 nucleotides matching TRBD1. Germline V gene data show CDR1 as MDHEN and CDR2 as SYDVKM. V lost 6 bases and J lost 5; bases outside the gene matches: 7. The CDR3 has 14 residues. The CDR3 spells CASRTGGAGYGYTF. The CDR3 DNA reads as TGTGCCAGCAGGACAGGGGGGGCAGGGTATGGCTACACCTTC.

The chain employs TRBV2 and TRBJ2-5, with D perhaps given as TRBD1 or TRBD2 (6 bases each). The CDR3 has 15 amino acids. V lost 6 bases, J lost 6 bases, and 20 bases lay in between. Germline V gene sequence: CDR1 SNHLY, CDR2 FYNNEI. CDR3 DNA: TGTGCCAGCAGCCCGGAGAGGGGTGGGGGGCAGACCCAGTACTTC. This codes for CASSPERGGGQTQYF.

The V gene is TRBV28, the J gene TRBJ2-7; perhaps TRBD1 as D (5 bases). Per the germline V gene, CDR1 is MDHEN and CDR2 is SYDVKM. Trimming pared 4 bases from V and 2 bases from J, leaving 6 bases between. The CDR3 is 12 amino acids. CDR3 sequence: CASSSDTYEQYF. The CDR3 region has the DNA TGTGCCAGCAGTTCGGACACCTACGAGCAGTACTTC.

This clone was observed a handful of times. This chain connects TRBV30 to TRBJ2-3; D is undetermined. The germline V and J ends were trimmed by 0 bases and 1 base, with 8 bases remaining between them. This CDR3 region has 14 residues. The V gene's germline CDR1 is GTSNPN and CDR2 SVGIG (reference sequence). The CDR3 DNA reads as TGTGCCTGGAGTGTAAATAGGGGCACAGATACGCAGTATTTT. Encoded protein: CAWSVNRGTDTQYF. Together with reference TRBV30 and TRBJ2-3, the CDR3 gives the full variable domain: SQTIHQWPATLVQPVGSPLSLECTVEGTSNPNLYWYRQAAGRGLQLLFYSVGIGQISSEVPQNLSASRPQDRQFILSSKKLLLSDSGFYLCAWSVNRGTDTQYFGPGTRLTVL.

The chain joins TRBV19 to TRBJ1-4; no firm D call. Germline-derived CDR1 and CDR2 are LNHDA and SQIVND (reference sequence). Trimming left V 10 bases short and J 3 bases short, with 15 bases between. The CDR3 runs 14 residues. The DNA of the CDR3 is TGTGCCACCCAAACGGGGAACTCTAATGAAAAACTGTTTTTT. Protein sequence: CATQTGNSNEKLFF.

The V gene is TRBV6-5, the J gene TRBJ2-7, with D possibly being TRBD2 (6 bases). CDR1 and CDR2 from the germline V gene are MNHEY and SVGAGI. The V and J ends lost 6 bases and 4 bases respectively, with 16 bases between them. This CDR3 is 14 amino acids long. The CDR3 here is CASRWGREFYEQYF. Written as DNA, the CDR3 is TGTGCCAGCAGGTGGGGACGGGAGTTTTACGAGCAGTACTTC.

CDR3 in amino acids: CASSLVPLSNQPQHF. The CDR3 coding sequence is TGTGCCAGCAGCTTGGTTCCCCTTAGCAATCAGCCCCAGCATTTT. The chain joins TRBV5-5 to TRBJ1-5; D is unclear. The V gene's germline CDR1 is SGHKS and CDR2 YYEKEE (reference sequence). V was trimmed by 0 bases and J by 0 bases, leaving 7 bases between them. The CDR3 is 15 residues long.

V gene TRBV19 combines with J gene TRBJ1-1; 9 bases agree with TRBD1. V lost 7 bases and J lost 1; bases outside the gene matches: 16. This CDR3 is built from 18 residues. Per the germline V gene, CDR1 is LNHDA and CDR2 is SQIVND (reference sequence). CDR3 sequence (DNA): TGTGCCAGTATGTGGGGGACAGGGACCAAAGTGGCGAACACTGAAGCTTTCTTT. Its translation is CASMWGTGTKVANTEAFF.

The gene calls are TRBV4-3 and TRBJ2-1, with D tentatively TRBD1 (5 bases). This CDR3 is built from 15 residues. V lost 0 bases and J 12 bases, leaving 18 bases between the germline ends. Germline loops: CDR1 LGHNA, CDR2 YSLEER. The CDR3 is CASSQDRSRPQGQFF. The CDR3 nucleotides read TGCGCCAGCAGCCAAGATCGGTCCAGGCCCCAGGGGCAGTTCTTC.

The chain employs TRBV5-1 and TRBJ1-3; D not resolved. Trimming took off 4 bases at V and 8 bases at J, with 16 bases between the two ends. Per germline, CDR1 SGHRS and CDR2 YFSETQ. CDR3 size: 14 residues. CDR3 loop: CASSPGPGGYTIYF. In DNA form, the CDR3 reads TGCGCCAGCAGCCCAGGACCGGGCGGTTACACCATATATTTT.